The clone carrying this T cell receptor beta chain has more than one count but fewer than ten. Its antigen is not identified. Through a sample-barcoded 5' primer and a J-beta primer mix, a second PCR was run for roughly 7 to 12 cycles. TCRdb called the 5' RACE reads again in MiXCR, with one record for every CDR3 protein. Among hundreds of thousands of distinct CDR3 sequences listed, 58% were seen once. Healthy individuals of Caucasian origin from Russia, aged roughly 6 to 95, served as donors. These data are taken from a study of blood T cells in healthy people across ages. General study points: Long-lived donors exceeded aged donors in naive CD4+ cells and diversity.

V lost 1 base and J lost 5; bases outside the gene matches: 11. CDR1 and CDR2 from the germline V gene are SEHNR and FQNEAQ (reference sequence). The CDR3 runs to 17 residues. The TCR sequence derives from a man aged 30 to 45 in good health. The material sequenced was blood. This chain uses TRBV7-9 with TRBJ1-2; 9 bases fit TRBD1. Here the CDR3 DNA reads TGTGCCAGCAGCTTAGTAGGCTCGACAGGGGGATGGTATGGCTACACCTTC. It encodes CASSLVGSTGGWYGYTF.